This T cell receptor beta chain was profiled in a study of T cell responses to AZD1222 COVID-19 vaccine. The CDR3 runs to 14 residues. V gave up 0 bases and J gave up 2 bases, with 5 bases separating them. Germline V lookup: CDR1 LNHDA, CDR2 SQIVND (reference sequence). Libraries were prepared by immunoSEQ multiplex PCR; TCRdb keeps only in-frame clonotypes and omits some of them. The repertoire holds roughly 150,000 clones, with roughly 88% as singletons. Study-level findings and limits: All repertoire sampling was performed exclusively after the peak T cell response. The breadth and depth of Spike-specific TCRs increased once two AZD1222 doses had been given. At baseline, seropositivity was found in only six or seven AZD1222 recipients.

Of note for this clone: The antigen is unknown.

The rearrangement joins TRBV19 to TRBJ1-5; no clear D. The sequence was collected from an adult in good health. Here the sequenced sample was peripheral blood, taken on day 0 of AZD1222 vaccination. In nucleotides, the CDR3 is TGTGCCAGTAGTATAGAGGCCCGCAATCAGCCCCAGCATTTT. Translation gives CASSIEARNQPQHF.